This T cell receptor beta chain was captured by sequencing in a study of T cell responses to AZD1222 COVID-19 vaccine. This CDR3 is 15 amino acids long. Trimming left V 3 bases short and J 4 bases short, with 15 bases between. The V gene's germline CDR1 is SNHLY and CDR2 FYNNEI. As to this clone: What it binds is unknown.

Study conclusions and caveats: Donors were mostly white British, more females; clonal diversity possibly underestimated.

Here immunoSEQ multiplex PCR was the method, and the copy in TCRdb shows in-frame clones only, minus some. The sample includes some 140,000 clones, about 80% of them seen just once. This material consisted of peripheral blood, taken on day 0 of AZD1222 vaccination. The receptor was derived from an adult in good health. This sequence joins TRBV2 and TRBJ1-1; D is unclear. CDR3 residues: CASSEFRMVVTEAFF. CDR3 bases: TGTGCCAGCAGTGAGTTCCGGATGGTGGTCACTGAAGCTTTCTTT.